The source of this TCR beta chain is a study of Graves' ophthalmopathy and Graves' hyperthyroidism. PBMCs stemmed from over 8 ml of fresh peripheral blood. Ten or more counts support this clonotype. Beta-chain TCR CDR3 regions were amplified from RNA transcripts. HTBI-primed first-round RT-PCR preceded second-round multiplex PCR. MiXCR was run by TCRdb on the multiplex PCR reads, yielding one entry per CDR3 protein. The sample lists 210,000 or so distinct CDR3 sequences, just under 30% occurring once. V dropped 6 bases and J dropped 2 bases, with 13 bases sitting between them. CDR1 and CDR2 (germline): MGHDK, SYGVNS. The CDR3 extends over 15 amino acids.

The clonotype originates from a man aged 50 to 60 with Graves' ophthalmopathy. V and J are TRBV25-1 and TRBJ2-2, with D possibly TRBD2 on 6 matching bases. Material: peripheral blood. DNA for the CDR3: TGTGCCAGCAGCCCGGGAGAACCAAACACCGGGGAGCTGTTTTTT. As protein: CASSPGEPNTGELFF.